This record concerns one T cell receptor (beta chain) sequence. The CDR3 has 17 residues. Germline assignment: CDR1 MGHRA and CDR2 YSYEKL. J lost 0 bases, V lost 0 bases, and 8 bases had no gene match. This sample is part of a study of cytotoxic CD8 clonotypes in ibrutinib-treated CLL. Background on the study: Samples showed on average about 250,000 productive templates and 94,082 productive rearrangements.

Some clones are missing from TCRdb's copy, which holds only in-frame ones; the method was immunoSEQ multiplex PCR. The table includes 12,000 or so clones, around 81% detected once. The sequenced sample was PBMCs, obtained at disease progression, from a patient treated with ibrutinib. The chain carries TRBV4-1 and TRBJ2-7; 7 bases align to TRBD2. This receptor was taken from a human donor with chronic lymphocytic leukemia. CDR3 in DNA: TGCGCCAGCAGCCAAGAAACCCTAGCGGTGTCCTCCTACGAGCAGTACTTC. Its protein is CASSQETLAVSSYEQYF.